A selection of T cell receptor beta chains follows, all from one sample in a study of blood T cells in healthy people across ages. From the 5' RACE reads, TCRdb called clonotypes with MiXCR, one entry per CDR3 protein. The profile shows about 1.4 million distinct CDR3 sequences, roughly 60% of them singletons. Source material: blood. The source of these receptors is a man aged 18 to 29 in good health. Both conserved end residues are part of each CDR3. The D gene is left open where the match is weak. Clone size is stated in some rows and not others, as once, few, many or a class when expanded.

j_call v_call cdr3_length d_call clone_size cdr3_nt cdr3_aa
TRBJ2-3 TRBV7-2 14 - - TGTGCCAGCAGTACTTACCCGGCCACAGATATGCAGTATTTT CASSTYPATDMQYF
TRBJ2-1 TRBV7-2 15 - - TGTGCCAGCAGCCCCCCGGGGCGGGGCTACAATGAGCAGTTCTTC CASSPPGRGYNEQFF
TRBJ2-7 TRBV18 13 - - TGTGCCGGCTCACCCCAGGGGCTCTACGAGCAGTACTTC CAGSPQGLYEQYF
TRBJ1-2 TRBV29-1 11 - - TGCAGCGTTGAGGCAGGCCCCGGCTACACCTTC CSVEAGPGYTF
TRBJ1-5 TRBV12-3/TRBV12-4 15 - - TGTGCCAGCAGTCGGGAGGAGTCTAGCAATCAGCCCAAGCATTTT CASSREESSNQPKHF
TRBJ1-1 TRBV27 12 TRBD1 - TGTGCCAGCAGGACAGGGGGCACTGAAGCTTTCTTT CASRTGGTEAFF
TRBJ2-7 TRBV29-1 10 - - TGCAGCGTTGACGGCAGCGAGCAGTACTTC CSVDGSEQYF
TRBJ2-7 TRBV7-9 12 - few TGTGCCAGCACCGAGACAGGCTACGAGCAGTACTTC CASTETGYEQYF
TRBJ1-2 TRBV11-2 14 - - TGTGCCAGCAGCTTGCCGACAGGCCCGAGTGGCTACACCTTC CASSLPTGPSGYTF
TRBJ2-7 TRBV2 14 TRBD2 few TGTGCCAGCATTGGGACTAGCTCGGGGGGCGAGCAGTACTTC CASIGTSSGGEQYF
TRBJ2-3 TRBV6-6 16 - - TGTGCCAGCAGTCCCACCCGGACATCTAGCACAGATACGCAGTATTTT CASSPTRTSSTDTQYF
TRBJ1-4 TRBV4-2 19 - - TGTGCCAGCAGCCAAGAACCGAAGGGGAGGGGGGAGACTAATGAAAAACTGTTTTTT CASSQEPKGRGETNEKLFF
TRBJ2-3 TRBV2 18 TRBD1 few TGTGCCAGCCAAAGACTATCCGGGACAGGCCGCGGAGGAGATACGCAGTATTTT CASQRLSGTGRGGDTQYF
TRBJ2-5 TRBV13 14 - - TGTGCCAGCAGCTTAGCTGCCAGGGGAGAGACCCAGTACTTC CASSLAARGETQYF
TRBJ2-2 TRBV21-1 18 - - TGTGCCAGCAGCAAAGTTCAGTTGGGGACAAGAAACACCGGGGAGCTGTTTTTT CASSKVQLGTRNTGELFF